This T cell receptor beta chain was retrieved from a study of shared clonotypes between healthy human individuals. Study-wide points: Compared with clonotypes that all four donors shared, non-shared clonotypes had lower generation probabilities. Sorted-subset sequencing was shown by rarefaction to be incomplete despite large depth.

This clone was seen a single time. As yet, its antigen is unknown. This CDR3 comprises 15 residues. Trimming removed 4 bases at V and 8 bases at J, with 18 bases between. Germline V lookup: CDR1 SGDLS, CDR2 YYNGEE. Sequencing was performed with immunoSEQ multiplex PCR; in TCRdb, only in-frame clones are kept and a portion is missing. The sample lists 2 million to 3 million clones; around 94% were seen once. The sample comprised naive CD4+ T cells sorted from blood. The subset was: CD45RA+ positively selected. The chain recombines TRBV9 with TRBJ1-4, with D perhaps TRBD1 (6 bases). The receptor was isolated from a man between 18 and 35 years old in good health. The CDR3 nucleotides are TGTGCCAGCAGCTTGGGAAGGGGTCAGGGGGAAAAACTGTTTTTT. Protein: CASSLGRGQGEKLFF.